These T cell receptor beta chains were read from a single sample in a study of T cell responses to AZD1222 COVID-19 vaccine. The data were produced by immunoSEQ multiplex PCR, yet TCRdb's version contains in-frame clones alone and is incomplete. This sample carries roughly 150,000 clones, under 95% of them seen once, and the ten largest clones take over 1.3%. The sample here was peripheral blood, taken on day 0 of AZD1222 vaccination. Every receptor here comes from an adult in good health. Both conserved end residues are part of each CDR3. Each record gives: D gene, CDR3 length, J gene, V gene, clone size, CDR3 protein, CDR3 DNA. A D gene is named only where the DNA matches it firmly. For some rows the clone size is stated as once, few or many, or as a class when expanded; others skip it.

- 17 TRBJ1-5 TRBV27 - CASSPLLGGVGNQPQHF TGTGCCAGCAGTCCCCTACTGGGGGGGGTGGGCAATCAGCCCCAGCATTTT
TRBD2 16 TRBJ2-7 TRBV7-9 few CASSLASGRADYEQYF TGTGCCAGCAGCTTAGCAAGCGGGAGGGCCGATTACGAGCAGTACTTC
- 15 TRBJ2-3 TRBV5-6 - CASSFGAAATDTQYF TGTGCCAGCAGCTTCGGAGCCGCGGCCACAGATACGCAGTATTTT
- 13 TRBJ1-5 TRBV30 - CAAQAGPGQPQHF TGTGCCGCTCAAGCAGGGCCGGGACAGCCCCAGCATTTT
- 14 TRBJ2-3 TRBV6-5 - CASSRDSSTDTQYF TGTGCCAGCAGCCGCGACAGTAGCACAGATACGCAGTATTTT
TRBD1 14 TRBJ1-4 TRBV27 - CASGDRDPNEKLFF TGTGCCAGCGGTGACAGGGACCCTAATGAAAAACTGTTTTTT
- 11 TRBJ2-1 TRBV30 once CAWGFVHEQFF TGTGCCTGGGGCTTCGTTCATGAGCAGTTCTTC
- 12 TRBJ2-7 TRBV3-1/TRBV3-2 - CASSQDGGEQYF TGTGCCAGCAGCCAAGATGGGGGCGAGCAGTACTTC
- 15 TRBJ2-1 TRBV6-1 - CASSEASGLGNEQFF TGTGCCAGCAGTGAAGCATCGGGTCTGGGAAATGAGCAGTTCTTC
- 13 TRBJ1-1 TRBV11-3 few CASSPGQNTEAFF TGTGCCAGCAGCCCGGGACAGAACACTGAAGCTTTCTTT